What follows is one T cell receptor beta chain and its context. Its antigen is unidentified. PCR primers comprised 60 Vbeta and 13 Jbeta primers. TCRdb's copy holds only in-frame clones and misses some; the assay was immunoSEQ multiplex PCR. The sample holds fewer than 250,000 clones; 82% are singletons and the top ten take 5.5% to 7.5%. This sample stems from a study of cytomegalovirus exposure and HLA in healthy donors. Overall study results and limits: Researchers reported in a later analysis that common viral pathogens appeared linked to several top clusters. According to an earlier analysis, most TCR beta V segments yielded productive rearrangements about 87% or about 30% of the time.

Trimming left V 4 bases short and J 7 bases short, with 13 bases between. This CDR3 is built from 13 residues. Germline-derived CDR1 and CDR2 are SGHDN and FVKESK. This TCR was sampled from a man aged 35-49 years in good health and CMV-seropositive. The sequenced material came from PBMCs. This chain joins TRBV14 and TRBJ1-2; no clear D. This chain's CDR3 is CASSPIVLSGYTF. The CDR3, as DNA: TGTGCCAGCAGCCCGATAGTACTCTCTGGCTACACCTTC.